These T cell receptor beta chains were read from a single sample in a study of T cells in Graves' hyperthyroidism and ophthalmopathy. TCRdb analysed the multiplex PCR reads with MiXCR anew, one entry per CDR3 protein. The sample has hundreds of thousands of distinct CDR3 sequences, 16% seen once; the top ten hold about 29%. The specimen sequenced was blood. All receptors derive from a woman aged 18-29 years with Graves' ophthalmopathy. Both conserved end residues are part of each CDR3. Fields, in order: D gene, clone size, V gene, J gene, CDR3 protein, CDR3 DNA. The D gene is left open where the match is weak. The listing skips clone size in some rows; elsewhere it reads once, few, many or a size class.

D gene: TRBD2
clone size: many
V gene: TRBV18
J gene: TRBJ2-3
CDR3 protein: CASSLVAGEGTDTQYF
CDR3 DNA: TGTGCCAGCTCACTCGTAGCGGGAGAGGGCACAGATACGCAGTATTTT

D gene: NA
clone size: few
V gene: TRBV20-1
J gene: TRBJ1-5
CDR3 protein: CSARDWEGQPQHF
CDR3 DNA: TGCAGTGCTAGAGATTGGGAGGGTCAGCCCCAGCATTTT

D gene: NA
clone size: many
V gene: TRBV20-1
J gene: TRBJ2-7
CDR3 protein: CSARNGNSYEQYF
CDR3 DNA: TGCAGTGCTAGGAACGGGAACTCCTACGAGCAGTACTTC

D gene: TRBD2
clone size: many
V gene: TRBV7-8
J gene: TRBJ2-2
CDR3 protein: CASSLLAGGNTGELFF
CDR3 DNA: TGTGCCAGCAGCCTGCTAGCGGGGGGGAACACCGGGGAGCTGTTTTTT

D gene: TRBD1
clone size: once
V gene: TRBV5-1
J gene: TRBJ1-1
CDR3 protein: CASSRGTGSVTEAFF
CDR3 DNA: TGCGCCAGCAGCCGCGGGACAGGGTCCGTCACTGAAGCTTTCTTT

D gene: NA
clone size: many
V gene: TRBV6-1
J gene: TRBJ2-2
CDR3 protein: CAARQTNTGELFF
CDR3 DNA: TGTGCCGCCCGACAGACGAACACCGGGGAGCTGTTTTTT

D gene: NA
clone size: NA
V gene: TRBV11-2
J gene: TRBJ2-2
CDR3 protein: CASSFLGGNTGELFF
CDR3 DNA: TGTGCCAGCAGCTTCTTAGGGGGAAACACCGGGGAGCTGTTTTTT

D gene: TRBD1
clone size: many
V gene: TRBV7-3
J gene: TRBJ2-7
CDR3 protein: CASSQDRGREQYF
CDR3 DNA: TGTGCCAGCAGCCAGGACAGGGGTAGGGAGCAGTACTTC

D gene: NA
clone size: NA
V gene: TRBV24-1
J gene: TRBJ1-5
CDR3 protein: CATSKGDHQPQHF
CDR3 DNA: TGTGCCACCTCGAAAGGGGACCATCAGCCCCAGCATTTT

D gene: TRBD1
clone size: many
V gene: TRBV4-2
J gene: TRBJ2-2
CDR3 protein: CASSQDGPKRDRGGTGELFF
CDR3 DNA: TGTGCCAGCAGCCAAGATGGACCCAAACGGGACAGGGGTGGCACCGGGGAGCTGTTTTTT

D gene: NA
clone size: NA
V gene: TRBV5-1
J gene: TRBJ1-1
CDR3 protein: CASSLQENTEASF
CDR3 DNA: TGCGCCAGCAGCTTGCAGGAGAACACTGAAGCTTCCTTT

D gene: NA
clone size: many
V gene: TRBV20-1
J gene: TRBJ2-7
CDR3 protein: CSARDGSWGSGEQYF
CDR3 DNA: TGCAGTGCTAGAGATGGGTCGTGGGGCTCGGGAGAGCAGTACTTC

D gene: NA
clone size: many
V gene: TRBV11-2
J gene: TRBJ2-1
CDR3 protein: CASSLAMGYEQFF
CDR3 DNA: TGTGCCAGCAGCTTAGCAATGGGTTATGAGCAGTTCTTC

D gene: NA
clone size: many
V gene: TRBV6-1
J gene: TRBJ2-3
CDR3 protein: CASRLRVLGTDTQYF
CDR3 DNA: TGTGCCAGCAGGCTTCGGGTCTTAGGAACAGATACGCAGTATTTT

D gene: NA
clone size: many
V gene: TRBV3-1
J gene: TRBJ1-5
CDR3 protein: CASSQDGQGLQPQHF
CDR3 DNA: TGTGCCAGCAGCCAAGATGGGCAGGGGCTTCAGCCCCAGCATTTT

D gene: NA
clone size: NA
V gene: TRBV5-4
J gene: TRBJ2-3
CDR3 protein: CASSRVRDGGHSTDTQYF
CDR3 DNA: TGTGCCAGCAGCAGGGTTCGGGACGGGGGCCATAGCACAGATACGCAGTATTTT

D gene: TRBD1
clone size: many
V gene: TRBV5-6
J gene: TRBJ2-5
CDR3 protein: CASSRRRGQGTETQYF
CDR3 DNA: TGTGCCAGCAGCAGGAGGCGGGGACAGGGGACAGAGACCCAGTACTTC

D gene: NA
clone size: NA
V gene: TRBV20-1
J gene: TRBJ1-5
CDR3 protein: CSARGGNSQPQHF
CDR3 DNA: TGCAGTGCTAGGGGGGGAAATAGTCAGCCCCAGCATTTT

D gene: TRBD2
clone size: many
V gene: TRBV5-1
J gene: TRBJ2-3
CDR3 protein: CASSPTSGGALTQYF
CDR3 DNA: TGCGCCAGCAGCCCCACTAGCGGGGGGGCCCTTACGCAGTATTTT

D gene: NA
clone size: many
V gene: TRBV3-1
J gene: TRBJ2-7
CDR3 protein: CASSQVGGAYEQYF
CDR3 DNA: TGTGCCAGCAGCCAAGTTGGCGGGGCCTACGAGCAGTACTTC

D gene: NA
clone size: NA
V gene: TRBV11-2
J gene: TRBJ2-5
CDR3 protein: CASSREGGAGKTQYF
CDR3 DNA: TGTGCCAGCAGCCGAGAAGGCGGGGCCGGGAAGACCCAGTACTTC

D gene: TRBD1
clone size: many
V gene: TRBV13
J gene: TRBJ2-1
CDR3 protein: CASRTGVDNEQFF
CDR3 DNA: TGTGCCAGCAGGACAGGGGTCGACAATGAGCAGTTCTTC

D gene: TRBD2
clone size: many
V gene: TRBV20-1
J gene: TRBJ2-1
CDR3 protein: CSSSGGGYNEQFF
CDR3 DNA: TGCAGTTCTAGCGGGGGGGGCTACAATGAGCAGTTCTTC

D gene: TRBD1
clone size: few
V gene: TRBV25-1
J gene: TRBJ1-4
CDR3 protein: CASSGQQLDRAEKLFF
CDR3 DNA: TGTGCCAGCAGTGGCCAGCAGTTGGACAGGGCTGAAAAACTGTTTTTT

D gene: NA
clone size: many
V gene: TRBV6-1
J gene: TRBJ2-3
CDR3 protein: CASSSPSDTQYF
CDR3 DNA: TGTGCCAGCAGTTCGCCGTCAGATACGCAGTATTTT

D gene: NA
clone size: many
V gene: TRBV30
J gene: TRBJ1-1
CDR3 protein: CAWSRQPNTEAFF
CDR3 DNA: TGTGCCTGGTCGCGCCAGCCGAACACTGAAGCTTTCTTT

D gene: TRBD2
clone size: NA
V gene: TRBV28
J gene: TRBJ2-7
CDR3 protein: CASNPTVRTSGKSRSYEQYF
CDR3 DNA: TGTGCCAGCAACCCAACGGTGAGGACTAGCGGGAAGAGTAGGTCCTACGAGCAGTACTTC

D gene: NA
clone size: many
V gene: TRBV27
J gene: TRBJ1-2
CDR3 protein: CASSLSPDNYGYTF
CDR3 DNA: TGTGCCAGCAGTTTATCTCCAGATAACTATGGCTACACCTTC

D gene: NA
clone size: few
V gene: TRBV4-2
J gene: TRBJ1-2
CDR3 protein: CASGQERNYGYTF
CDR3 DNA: TGTGCCAGCGGCCAAGAGAGGAACTATGGCTACACCTTC

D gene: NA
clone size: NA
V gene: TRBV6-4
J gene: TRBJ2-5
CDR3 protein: CASSDLETQYF
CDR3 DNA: TGTGCCAGCAGTGACTTAGAGACCCAGTACTTC

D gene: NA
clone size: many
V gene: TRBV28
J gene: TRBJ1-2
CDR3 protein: CASSLGGNGYTF
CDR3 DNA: TGTGCCAGCAGTTTAGGGGGGAATGGCTACACCTTC

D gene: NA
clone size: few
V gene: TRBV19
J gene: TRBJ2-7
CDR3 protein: CASKDNSAYEQYF
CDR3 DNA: TGTGCCAGTAAGGACAACTCAGCCTACGAGCAGTACTTC

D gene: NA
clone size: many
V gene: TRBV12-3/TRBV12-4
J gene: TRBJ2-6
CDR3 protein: CASSQGPSSGANVLTF
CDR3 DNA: TGTGCCAGCAGCCAGGGACCGAGCTCTGGGGCCAACGTCCTGACTTTC